This T cell receptor (beta chain) stems from a study of neurological immune-mediated disorders. MiXCR was run by TCRdb on the 5' RACE reads, yielding one entry per CDR3 protein. This sample has about 51,000 distinct CDR3 sequences; 16% occur once, and the top ten carry under 4.5%. This clonotype was seen ten or more times. The receptor's source is a man in his sixties in good health. Sample: PBMCs.

DNA of the CDR3: TGTGCCAGCAGCCCCCCCCGCAGGAGCTCCTACAATGAGCAGTTCTTC. Amino acids: CASSPPRRSSYNEQFF. The chain recombines TRBV28 with TRBJ2-1, with unresolved D. Trimming stripped 6 bases from V and 0 bases from J, with 15 bases between. Germline loops: CDR1 MDHEN, CDR2 SYDVKM. The CDR3 contains 16 residues.